This paragraph covers one T cell receptor (beta chain) sequence. No antigen is known for it. One junction end does not reproduce the germline sequence, and a read error may be involved. This sample was included in a study of tumor and adjacent non-tumor tissue in lung cancer. Study at large: Some 3.9 million productive TCRbeta reads were obtained per sample on average. Findings and limits, study-wide: Normal lung showed higher cumulative top 100 clone frequency than tumor. Significantly higher TCR diversity was found in tumor than normal lung.

The template was RNA from unsorted bulk tissue. This CDR3 has 15 residues. CDR1 and CDR2 from the germline V gene are LGHNA and YSLEER. A modified ARM-PCR protocol with three rounds of nested PCR amplified TCRbeta. TCRdb ran MiXCR on the multiplex PCR reads and lists one entry per CDR3 protein. The sample holds around 99,000 distinct CDR3 sequences; approximately 71% are singletons and the top ten take 30% to 45%. Sequencing used lung tumor tissue. This sequence originates from a woman aged 55-75 years with non-small cell lung cancer. This chain links TRBV4-3 with TRBJ2-5, with D perhaps matching TRBD2 (6 bases). The DNA of the CDR3 is TGTGCCAGCACCCGACACCGGGACTCACAAGAGTCCCAGTACTTC. This translates into CASTRHRDSQESQYF.